Many counts were recorded for the clone carrying this T cell receptor (beta chain). The source material, RNA transcripts, was used to amplify TCR beta CDR3 regions. RT-PCR in the first round (using the HTBI primer set) targeted the TCR CDR3. TCRdb re-derived calls from the multiplex PCR reads in MiXCR, one entry per CDR3 protein. The sample yields about 380,000 distinct CDR3 sequences, more than 11% seen once. Participants, patients aged 18 to 65, had newly diagnosed hyperthyroidism with a duration under 2 months. Not enrolled were patients with uncontrolled infection, other autoimmune disease, pregnancy or lactation. This specimen belongs to a study of T cells in Graves' hyperthyroidism and ophthalmopathy. Germline assignment: CDR1 LGHNT and CDR2 FRNRAP. Trimming removed 0 bases at V and 1 base at J, with 9 bases between. The CDR3 is 15 amino acids.

The chain employs TRBV12-5 and TRBJ1-2, with no clear D. Sequencing was carried out using blood. The sequence derives from a woman aged 60-75 years with Graves' hyperthyroidism. The CDR3 DNA reads TGTGCTAGTGGTTTGGTACACGCGATTAACTATGGCTACACCTTC. It yields the protein CASGLVHAINYGYTF.